This T cell receptor (beta chain) was sequenced for a study of blood T cell repertoires in COVID-19. Study-level background: Samples representing acute and convalescent COVID-19 were sourced from the United States, Italy and Spain.

Only a few counts were recorded for this clone. The germline gives CDR1 MGHRA, CDR2 YSYEKL. V lost 5 bases and J 2 bases, leaving 9 bases between the germline ends. The CDR3 runs 13 residues. Per the authors' pipeline: Amplifying reference gene primers gave estimates of nucleated cell counts. Here immunoSEQ multiplex PCR was the method, and the copy in TCRdb shows in-frame clones only, minus some. V and J calls and clone size follow that table, whereas D and trimming were derived from the DNA. The table shows over 1,500 clones, with nearly 70% occurring only once. The specimen sequenced was peripheral blood. This TCR derives from a man between 65 and 85 years old with active COVID-19. The genes are TRBV4-1 and TRBJ1-2; D unclear. The CDR3, as DNA: TGCGCCAGCAGCGCTATGACAAACTATGGCTACACCTTC. Its protein is CASSAMTNYGYTF.